The rows below give T cell receptor beta chains drawn from one sample of a study of spatial heterogeneity in lung cancer. TCRdb ran MiXCR on the 5' RACE reads and lists one entry per CDR3 protein. The repertoire holds 95,000 to 130,000 distinct CDR3 sequences, with over 9% as singletons. The source was PBMCs, collected at follow-up. These receptors were taken from a male donor with early-stage non-small cell lung cancer. Each CDR3 is given with its conserved first and last residue. The D gene is left open where the match is weak. Rows may omit the clone size; those that give it use once, few, many or a size class.

cdr3_nt: TGTGCCAGCAGTCCCGCCAAAACAGGACGGGATGAAAAACTGTTTTTT
cdr3_aa: CASSPAKTGRDEKLFF
d_call: .
clone_size: few
v_call: TRBV6-6
j_call: TRBJ1-4

cdr3_nt: TGCAGCGTTGAAGGGTCCCTACAGGGGTCTGAAGGCTACACCTTC
cdr3_aa: CSVEGSLQGSEGYTF
d_call: TRBD1
clone_size: .
v_call: TRBV29-1
j_call: TRBJ1-2

cdr3_nt: TGTGCCAGCAGTTTAGGGGTGTGGGGGGTGAATACTGAAGCTTTCTTT
cdr3_aa: CASSLGVWGVNTEAFF
d_call: .
clone_size: few
v_call: TRBV28
j_call: TRBJ1-1

cdr3_nt: TGCGCCAGCACTGTTCAGCCCGTCAGCTCCTACGAGCAGTACTTC
cdr3_aa: CASTVQPVSSYEQYF
d_call: .
clone_size: many
v_call: TRBV5-1
j_call: TRBJ2-7

cdr3_nt: TGTGCCAGCTCACTTCTGACACGGGGTCAAGAGACCCAGTACTTC
cdr3_aa: CASSLLTRGQETQYF
d_call: .
clone_size: .
v_call: TRBV18
j_call: TRBJ2-5

cdr3_nt: TGCAGTGTTCCCAGGTCGAGAAACACCATATATTTT
cdr3_aa: CSVPRSRNTIYF
d_call: .
clone_size: .
v_call: TRBV20-1
j_call: TRBJ1-3

cdr3_nt: TGTGCCAGCAGGCCAGGGGGGGGCGATGGCTACACCTTC
cdr3_aa: CASRPGGGDGYTF
d_call: TRBD1
clone_size: .
v_call: TRBV27
j_call: TRBJ1-2

cdr3_nt: TGCAGCGGCGCACGGGGGATGAACACTGAAGCTTTCTTT
cdr3_aa: CSGARGMNTEAFF
d_call: .
clone_size: many
v_call: TRBV29-1
j_call: TRBJ1-1

cdr3_nt: TGCAGTGAGATCCTAGCGGGGGGCGTGCAAGAGACCCAGTACTTC
cdr3_aa: CSEILAGGVQETQYF
d_call: TRBD2
clone_size: many
v_call: TRBV20-1
j_call: TRBJ2-5

cdr3_nt: TGCGCCAGCGGCAGAGGGACAGATTGGCAAGAGACCCAGTACTTC
cdr3_aa: CASGRGTDWQETQYF
d_call: TRBD1
clone_size: few
v_call: TRBV5-1
j_call: TRBJ2-5

cdr3_nt: TGTGCCATCAGTGATATAGCGACTAGTCGGGCCTACAATGAGCAGTTCTTC
cdr3_aa: CAISDIATSRAYNEQFF
d_call: .
clone_size: many
v_call: TRBV10-3
j_call: TRBJ2-1

cdr3_nt: TGTGCCAGTAGTACCGTACAGGGATTATATCAGCCCCAGCATTTT
cdr3_aa: CASSTVQGLYQPQHF
d_call: .
clone_size: many
v_call: TRBV19
j_call: TRBJ1-5

cdr3_nt: TGTGCCAGCAGCCCGCCCTACGGCAGGGAGGGTATGAGTTCCTACAATGAGCAGTTCTTC
cdr3_aa: CASSPPYGREGMSSYNEQFF
d_call: TRBD2
clone_size: .
v_call: TRBV9
j_call: TRBJ2-1

cdr3_nt: TGTGCCAGCAGCCGGGACCTAGCTGGGGAGCAGTACTTC
cdr3_aa: CASSRDLAGEQYF
d_call: .
clone_size: few
v_call: TRBV11-2
j_call: TRBJ2-7

cdr3_nt: TGTGCCAGCAGTTGGGCCACAGGCGCAGGTGAAGCTTTCTTT
cdr3_aa: CASSWATGAGEAFF
d_call: .
clone_size: few
v_call: TRBV6-5
j_call: TRBJ1-1

cdr3_nt: TGTGCCAGTAGTAGTGACAGGTTTTCATGGGGATCCGCGAACACCGGGGAGCTGTTTTTT
cdr3_aa: CASSSDRFSWGSANTGELFF
d_call: .
clone_size: .
v_call: TRBV19
j_call: TRBJ2-2

cdr3_nt: TGTGCCAGCAGTAGGACAGGGGGCGCGGATCTTAATTCACCCCTCCACTTT
cdr3_aa: CASSRTGGADLNSPLHF
d_call: TRBD1
clone_size: .
v_call: TRBV5-8
j_call: TRBJ1-6

cdr3_nt: TGCGCCAGCAGCCGGGGACAGGGGGCGGAGGAGCAGTACTTC
cdr3_aa: CASSRGQGAEEQYF
d_call: TRBD1
clone_size: few
v_call: TRBV5-1
j_call: TRBJ2-7

cdr3_nt: TGTGCCTGGAGAGCGGGGGCCCCGGATACGCAGTATTTT
cdr3_aa: CAWRAGAPDTQYF
d_call: TRBD2
clone_size: few
v_call: TRBV30
j_call: TRBJ2-3

cdr3_nt: TGTGCCAGTAGTAACACGGACAGAATCGGGGGGACCCAGTACTTC
cdr3_aa: CASSNTDRIGGTQYF
d_call: .
clone_size: many
v_call: TRBV19
j_call: TRBJ2-5

cdr3_nt: TGTGCCAGCTCACCATCGTCAGACAACTCTAGAGAAGCTTTCTTT
cdr3_aa: CASSPSSDNSREAFF
d_call: .
clone_size: many
v_call: TRBV18
j_call: TRBJ1-1

cdr3_nt: TGTGCCAGCAGCTTGAGCAGGGTGCCCTCTGGAAACACCATATATTTT
cdr3_aa: CASSLSRVPSGNTIYF
d_call: .
clone_size: .
v_call: TRBV7-8
j_call: TRBJ1-3

cdr3_nt: TGTGCCAGCAGCTTAGAATCGGCGGTTACGCAGTATTTT
cdr3_aa: CASSLESAVTQYF
d_call: .
clone_size: .
v_call: TRBV11-2
j_call: TRBJ2-3

cdr3_nt: TGTGCCATCAGTGGAGGACAGGGCGGGGAGTCAAAACTGTTTTTT
cdr3_aa: CAISGGQGGESKLFF
d_call: TRBD1
clone_size: many
v_call: TRBV10-3
j_call: TRBJ1-4

cdr3_nt: TGTGCCAGCAGTCCCTTCATCCGCGTTTCTGGGTCTGATGAGCAGTTCTTC
cdr3_aa: CASSPFIRVSGSDEQFF
d_call: .
clone_size: .
v_call: TRBV7-2
j_call: TRBJ2-1

cdr3_nt: TGCGCCAGCAGCTCCCTGCAAGGAAACGGGGAAGAAAAACTGTTTTTT
cdr3_aa: CASSSLQGNGEEKLFF
d_call: .
clone_size: few
v_call: TRBV5-1
j_call: TRBJ1-4

cdr3_nt: TGTGCCAGCAGTGAGGGAGGATATAGCAATCAGCCCCAGCATTTT
cdr3_aa: CASSEGGYSNQPQHF
d_call: .
clone_size: .
v_call: TRBV2
j_call: TRBJ1-5

cdr3_nt: TGTGCCAGCAGTTCCCGGGACAGGGGCGTCTATGGCTACACCTTC
cdr3_aa: CASSSRDRGVYGYTF
d_call: TRBD1
clone_size: .
v_call: TRBV2
j_call: TRBJ1-2

cdr3_nt: TGTGCCAGCTGTTATGGGGGAGTTGCTGAGGGCTACACCTTC
cdr3_aa: CASCYGGVAEGYTF
d_call: .
clone_size: many
v_call: TRBV28
j_call: TRBJ1-2

cdr3_nt: TGTGCCAGCAGCCAACCAGACAGCGGGGAGCTGTTTTTT
cdr3_aa: CASSQPDSGELFF
d_call: .
clone_size: many
v_call: TRBV7-3
j_call: TRBJ2-2

cdr3_nt: TGTGCCAGCAGCGTAGCGATATCAACCGGGGAGCTGTTTTTT
cdr3_aa: CASSVAISTGELFF
d_call: .
clone_size: .
v_call: TRBV9
j_call: TRBJ2-2

cdr3_nt: TGCGCCAGCAGCTTGGTCACCTCCTATAATTCACCCCTCCACTTT
cdr3_aa: CASSLVTSYNSPLHF
d_call: .
clone_size: few
v_call: TRBV5-1
j_call: TRBJ1-6

cdr3_nt: TGTGCCAGCAGTTACCGGCGCGCCTATGGCTACACCTTC
cdr3_aa: CASSYRRAYGYTF
d_call: .
clone_size: many
v_call: TRBV6-5
j_call: TRBJ1-2

cdr3_nt: TGTGCCAGCAGTTACGGGGGATCCCAGCATTTT
cdr3_aa: CASSYGGSQHF
d_call: .
clone_size: .
v_call: TRBV6-5
j_call: TRBJ1-5

cdr3_nt: TGCGCCAGCAGCGGCCGGGACACTCTTTCCTACGAGCAGTACTTC
cdr3_aa: CASSGRDTLSYEQYF
d_call: .
clone_size: .
v_call: TRBV5-1
j_call: TRBJ2-7

cdr3_nt: TGTGCCAGCAGCTTGGCCGCAGGCCCATCCTACGAGCAGTACTTC
cdr3_aa: CASSLAAGPSYEQYF
d_call: .
clone_size: .
v_call: TRBV5-4
j_call: TRBJ2-7

cdr3_nt: TGTGCCACCAGTGACCCTAATCAGCCCCAGCATTTT
cdr3_aa: CATSDPNQPQHF
d_call: .
clone_size: few
v_call: TRBV24-1
j_call: TRBJ1-5

cdr3_nt: TGTGCCAGCAGCTTAGCGGCCCAGGGGGGCAATCAGCCCCAGCATTTT
cdr3_aa: CASSLAAQGGNQPQHF
d_call: TRBD1
clone_size: .
v_call: TRBV7-2
j_call: TRBJ1-5

cdr3_nt: TGTGCCAGCAGCTTTTTCGCGGGCGGATCCTACGAGCAGTACTTC
cdr3_aa: CASSFFAGGSYEQYF
d_call: .
clone_size: many
v_call: TRBV7-2
j_call: TRBJ2-7